Below, one TCR beta chain is given with its context. Antigen specificity is unknown. The CDR3 covers 16 residues. J gave up 0 bases and V 5 bases, and 5 bases lay outside the gene matches. CDR1 is SEHNR and CDR2 is FQNEAQ in the germline V gene (reference sequence). The assay was immunoSEQ multiplex PCR, and TCRdb's table has in-frame clones only and misses some. The table lists approximately 140,000 clones, roughly 94% of them singletons. The data stem from a study of T cell responses to AZD1222 COVID-19 vaccine. Study-wide findings and caveats: Donors, mostly white British, included more females; clonal diversity was possibly underestimated. Only after the peak T cell response were repertoires sampled. Spike-specific TCRs gained breadth and depth after people received two AZD1222 doses. Vaccine-associated CD4 TCRs ranged over spike, dominating at 160-218 and 743-854.

The sequence was obtained from an adult in good health. This specimen consisted of peripheral blood, obtained on day 0 of AZD1222 vaccination. This rearrangement joins TRBV7-9 to TRBJ1-3; 9 nucleotides match TRBD1. This CDR3 reads CASSAYRGLSGNTIYF. The CDR3 bases are TGTGCCAGCAGCGCCTACAGGGGGCTCTCTGGAAACACCATATATTTT.